The 22 T cell receptor beta chains presented below share a single source sample, sequenced in a study of shared clonotypes between healthy human individuals. Sequencing was performed with immunoSEQ multiplex PCR; in TCRdb, only in-frame clones are kept and a portion is missing. This sample has fewer than 1.8 million clones; 98% occur once, and the top ten carry under 0.45%. The specimen sequenced was naive CD4+ T cells sorted from blood. Subset denoted: CD45RA+ positively selected. All receptors derive from a man under 40 in good health.

The chain employs TRBV7-8 and TRBJ2-7; 7 bases agree with TRBD2. Looked up from germline, CDR1 is SGHVS and CDR2 is FQNEAQ. J gave up 0 bases and V 1 base, and 6 bases lay outside the gene matches. CDR3 length: 16 amino acids. The CDR3 nucleotides read TGTGCCAGCAGCTTAGAGGGGCGGGGGATCTCCTACGAGCAGTACTTC. It encodes CASSLEGRGISYEQYF.

The chain uses TRBV7-9 and TRBJ2-7; 7 bases match TRBD2. Germline V gene lookup returns CDR1 SEHNR and CDR2 FQNEAQ (reference sequence). This CDR3 has 16 amino acids. The V segment lost 6 bases and the J segment 2 bases; nucleotides outside the gene matches: 13. The CDR3 protein is CASSLNPPGGTYEQYF. The DNA for the CDR3 is TGTGCCAGCAGTTTAAATCCGCCGGGGGGAACCTACGAGCAGTACTTC.

The chain joins TRBV6-5 to TRBJ1-2; 12 nucleotides line up with TRBD1. V dropped 7 bases and J dropped 7; count of bases not matched to a gene: 7. Germline CDR1 reads MNHEY; CDR2 reads SVGAGI. The CDR3 is 14 residues long. The DNA of the CDR3 is TGTGCCAGCAAACCGGGACAGGGGGCGGGTGGCTACACCTTC. It translates to CASKPGQGAGGYTF.

The chain joins TRBV10-1 to TRBJ2-2; TRBD2 aligns across 13 bases. The CDR3 length is 17 residues. CDR1 is WNHNN, CDR2 SYGVQD, per germline (reference sequence). V lost 4 bases to trimming and J lost 0 bases; unmatched junction nucleotides: 2. CDR3 amino acids: CASSATSGRANTGELFF. CDR3 in DNA: TGCGCCAGCAGTGCTACTAGCGGGAGGGCGAACACCGGGGAGCTGTTTTTT.

This clone showed up just once. The chain employs TRBV11-3 and TRBJ2-1; 16 nucleotides align to TRBD2. This CDR3 comprises 18 residues. The junction had 13 bases not matched to a gene; V was cut back by 5 bases and J by 9 bases. Germline-derived CDR1 and CDR2 are SGHNT and YENEEA. CDR3 bases: TGTGCCAGCAGCCATCCGGGACTAGCGGGAGGGCTGGGTGCTGAGCAGTTCTTC. It yields the protein CASSHPGLAGGLGAEQFF.

The chain combines TRBV11-2 with TRBJ2-7; 7 bases are shared with TRBD2. V shed 5 bases, J shed 3 bases, and the junction held 10 bases outside the gene matches. CDR1 and CDR2 (germline): SGHAT, FQNNGV. The CDR3 length is 15 residues. The CDR3 DNA reads as TGTGCCAGCAGCATAATTAGGGGAGGGTACTACGAGCAGTACTTC. The encoded protein is CASSIIRGGYYEQYF.

The chain couples TRBV11-2 to TRBJ2-3; a possible D gene is TRBD2 (5 bases). Germline lookup yields CDR1 SGHAT and CDR2 FQNNGV. Trimming removed 5 bases at V and 4 bases at J, with 13 bases between. CDR3 size: 14 residues. CDR3 amino acids: CASSPARGPDTQYF. In DNA, the CDR3 is TGTGCCAGCAGCCCCGCCCGGGGTCCAGATACGCAGTATTTT.

A remark on this clone: Within the sample, other DNA sequences also encode this same CDR3. The rearrangement uses TRBV5-4 and TRBJ2-5; 13 bases map to TRBD2. V lost 5 bases, J lost 2 bases, and 6 bases stayed unmatched. The CDR3 sequence is 16 residues long. The germline CDR1 and CDR2 sequences are SGHNT and YYREEE (reference sequence). Here the CDR3 reads CASSSRLAGGQETQYF. CDR3 nucleotide sequence: TGTGCCAGCAGTTCCAGACTAGCGGGAGGTCAAGAGACCCAGTACTTC. Together with reference TRBV5-4 and TRBJ2-5, the CDR3 gives the full variable domain: ETGVTQSPTHLIKTRGQQVTLRCSSQSGHNTVSWYQQALGQGPQFIFQYYREEENGRGNFPPRFSGLQFPNYSSELNVNALELDDSALYLCASSSRLAGGQETQYFGPGTRLLVL.

Worth noting for this clone: The identical CDR3 is also encoded by other nucleotide sequences in the sample. V is TRBV5-1 and J is TRBJ2-1, with D tentatively TRBD2 (5 bases). Trimming pared 0 bases from V and 1 base from J, leaving 8 bases between. The CDR3 is 15 residues long. Per germline, CDR1 SGHRS and CDR2 YFSETQ. CDR3 bases: TGCGCCAGCAGCTTGGAGGTAGCGTCCTACAATGAGCAGTTCTTC. Translation: CASSLEVASYNEQFF.

This clone has a single count. The J gene is TRBJ1-2, the V gene TRBV28, with 8 nucleotides matching TRBD1. The CDR3 length is 13 residues. Trimming removed 4 bases from V and 4 bases from J; junction bases left unmatched: 2. Germline V CDR1 and CDR2: MDHEN, SYDVKM. CDR3 bases: TGTGCCAGCAGTTACAGGGGGGGCTATGGCTACACCTTC. Protein sequence: CASSYRGGYGYTF.

The chain joins TRBV11-2 to TRBJ2-5; 9 positions agree with TRBD1. Germline V gene data show CDR1 as SGHAT and CDR2 as FQNNGV. V lost 6 bases and J lost 3; bases outside the gene matches: 11. The CDR3 has 16 residues. CDR3 protein: CASRRPGQGHKETQYF. CDR3 bases: TGTGCCAGCAGGCGACCGGGACAGGGACATAAAGAGACCCAGTACTTC.

The rearrangement links TRBV10-3 to TRBJ2-2, with TRBD2 identical over 10 bases. The CDR3 spans 16 residues. Germline CDR1 and CDR2: ENHRY and SYGVKD. V was pared by 2 bases and J by 6 bases, with 6 bases of the junction left unmatched. Here the CDR3 DNA reads TGTGCCATCAGTGAGCTAGCTAGCGGGAGAGCCGGGGAGCTGTTTTTT. This translates into CAISELASGRAGELFF.

The rearrangement joins TRBV28 to TRBJ2-3; the match to TRBD2 covers 10 bases. The CDR3 extends over 16 amino acids. Trimming cost V 4 bases and J 3 bases; bases outside gene matches: 7. Germline V gives CDR1 MDHEN, CDR2 SYDVKM. The CDR3 here is CASSSPSGSFTDTQYF. The CDR3 DNA reads as TGTGCCAGCAGTTCCCCTAGCGGGAGTTTTACAGATACGCAGTATTTT.

This chain joins TRBV11-3 and TRBJ2-3; a possible D gene is TRBD1 (6 bases). This CDR3 has 17 amino acids. CDR1 and CDR2 (germline): SGHNT, YENEEA. V shed 0 bases and J shed 1 base, with 14 bases lying between them. Written as DNA, the CDR3 is TGTGCCAGCAGCTTAGATATTGTGGGGGCTGGCACAGATACGCAGTATTTT. Protein product: CASSLDIVGAGTDTQYF.

As to this clone: The same CDR3 arises from other DNA sequences in this sample as well. The chain carries TRBV5-1 and TRBJ2-3, with D possibly being TRBD2 (5 bases). V was clipped by 0 bases and J by 4 bases, with 6 bases between them. The germline V gene encodes CDR1 SGHRS and CDR2 YFSETQ. The CDR3 is 13 residues long. Here the CDR3 reads CASSLGSADTQYF. The DNA for the CDR3 is TGCGCCAGCAGCTTGGGTAGCGCAGATACGCAGTATTTT. Together with reference TRBV5-1 and TRBJ2-3, the CDR3 gives the full variable domain: KAGVTQTPRYLIKTRGQQVTLSCSPISGHRSVSWYQQTPGQGLQFLFEYFSETQRNKGNFPGRFSGRQFSNSRSEMNVSTLELGDSALYLCASSLGSADTQYFGPGTRLTVL.

V is TRBV5-1 and J is TRBJ2-5; 14 positions agree with TRBD2. Germline CDR1 reads SGHRS; CDR2 reads YFSETQ. V gave up 3 bases and J gave up 5 bases; unmatched junction bases: 9. The CDR3 sequence is 17 residues long. The CDR3 spells CASSSGLAGAKAETQYF. The DNA of the CDR3 is TGCGCCAGCAGCTCGGGACTAGCGGGAGCTAAGGCGGAGACCCAGTACTTC.

This sequence joins TRBV5-1 and TRBJ1-4, with 11 bases matching TRBD1. CDR3 length: 18 residues. CDR1 and CDR2 from the germline V gene are SGHRS and YFSETQ. With V trimmed by 4 bases and J by 0 bases, 8 bases remained unmatched. This CDR3 is CASSPMGQGVATNEKLFF. The CDR3 DNA follows: TGCGCCAGCAGCCCAATGGGACAGGGGGTTGCAACTAATGAAAAACTGTTTTTT.

The chain combines TRBV19 with TRBJ2-1; 9 nucleotides agree with TRBD2. Losses at the gene ends were 1 base for V and 7 bases for J; bases not matched to a gene: 2. The CDR3 totals 14 residues. CDR1 and CDR2 (germline): LNHDA, SQIVND (reference sequence). The CDR3 DNA follows: TGTGCCAGTAGTATAGCAGGACTAGCGAATGAGCAGTTCTTC. This sequence encodes CASSIAGLANEQFF.

This rearrangement joins TRBV30 to TRBJ2-3; D may be TRBD2 (6 bases). Trimming shortened V by 7 bases and J by 0 bases, and 14 bases separated the two germline ends. The CDR3 spans 14 residues. Germline values: CDR1 GTSNPN, CDR2 SVGIG (reference sequence). The CDR3 bases are TGTGCCTTTCAACGGGGGATTAGCACAGATACGCAGTATTTT. It encodes CAFQRGISTDTQYF.

The chain uses TRBV14 and TRBJ2-7; D is ambiguous. The CDR3 length is 12 residues. From germline, CDR1 is SGHDN and CDR2 FVKESK. The V end lost 2 bases, the J end lost 3 bases, and 5 bases lay between the germline ends. CDR3 nucleotides: TGTGCCAGCAGCCAATGGCTCTACGAGCAGTACTTC. It yields the protein CASSQWLYEQYF.

This rearrangement joins TRBV7-8 to TRBJ2-5; D is possibly TRBD2 (6 bases). This CDR3 is 15 amino acids long. The V gene's germline CDR1 is SGHVS and CDR2 FQNEAQ. V shed 4 bases and J shed 7 bases, with 19 bases lying between them. The CDR3 protein is CASSSLGGSLLTQYF. The CDR3 bases are TGTGCCAGCAGCTCGCTAGGAGGGTCGCTCCTGACCCAGTACTTC.

This clone occurred once. DNA of the CDR3: TGTGCCAGCAGCTTATCGGGACCAGATACGCAGTATTTT. Translating it yields CASSLSGPDTQYF. This sequence joins TRBV7-9 and TRBJ2-3, with D perhaps matching TRBD1 or TRBD2 (5 bases each). The CDR3 spans 13 residues. CDR1 and CDR2 from the germline V gene are SEHNR and FQNEAQ (reference sequence). The ends were cut back, 2 bases at V and 4 bases at J, with 7 bases in the middle.